This TCR beta chain was retrieved from a study of Tregs in tolerant kidney transplant recipients. Background on the study: Related graft donors supplied nonmyeloablative bone marrow transplants, and mixed chimerism was transient. Study observations and caveats: Antigen-driven expansion was suggested because donor-specific Tregs expanded more than all Tregs in tolerant patients. Tregs expanded with activated donor B cells seemed most donor-specific.

Comments on this clone: No antigen is known for it.

Trimming removed 2 bases at V and 1 base at J, with 9 bases between. This CDR3 is built from 15 residues. The germline V gene has CDR1 SGHAT and CDR2 FQNNGV. Unstimulated Tregs (CD4+CD25+CD127-) and CD4+CD25- non-Tregs were sorted from PBMCs. Clones were sequenced by immunoSEQ multiplex PCR, and TCRdb holds only the in-frame ones, with some missing. The sample consists of 50,000 to 75,000 clones, around 98% of them appearing once. This chain links TRBV11-2 with TRBJ1-5; D is unresolved. The TCR originated in a human donor who received a combined kidney and bone marrow transplant. Sequenced material: Tregs from blood, taken before the transplant. The CDR3 DNA follows: TGTGCCAGCAGCTTAAGCGGTATGAGCAATCAGCCCCAGCATTTT. Translating gives CASSLSGMSNQPQHF.